This TCR beta chain was sequenced during a study of graft-versus-host responses after intestinal transplantation. The length of the CDR3 is 15 residues. With V trimmed by 6 bases and J by 5 bases, 5 bases remained unmatched. From germline, CDR1 is SEHNR and CDR2 FQNEAQ (reference sequence). The repertoire was sequenced with immunoSEQ multiplex PCR; TCRdb's copy has only in-frame clones and lacks some. The sample has 40,000 or so clones, nearly 95% seen once. About this clone: Its antigen remains unknown.

This receptor was taken from a human donor who was the organ donor for an intestinal transplant. V gene TRBV7-9 combines with J gene TRBJ2-5, with 14 positions matching TRBD2. The starting material was unstimulated CD8+ T cells sorted from spleen or lymph node cells, obtained before transplant. As DNA, the CDR3 is TGTGCCAGCAGTCCGACTAGCGGGGGGGTGGAGACCCAGTACTTC. It translates to CASSPTSGGVETQYF.